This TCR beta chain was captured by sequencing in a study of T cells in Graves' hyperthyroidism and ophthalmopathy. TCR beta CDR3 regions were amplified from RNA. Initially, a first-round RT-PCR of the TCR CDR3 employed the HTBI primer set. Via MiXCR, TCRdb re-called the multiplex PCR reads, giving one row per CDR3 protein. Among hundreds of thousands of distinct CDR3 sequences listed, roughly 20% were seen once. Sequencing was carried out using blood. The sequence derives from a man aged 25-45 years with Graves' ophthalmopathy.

The DNA for the CDR3 is TGCAGTGCTAGAGAAGTAGCGGGAGGGCCGGGCACCGGGGAGCTGTTTTTT. The encoded protein is CSAREVAGGPGTGELFF. V is TRBV20-1 and J is TRBJ2-2; 11 bases are shared with TRBD2. This CDR3 spans 17 amino acids. CDR1 is DFQATT, CDR2 SNEGSKA, per germline (reference sequence). With 0 bases clipped from V and 4 bases from J, the junction kept 7 bases outside the gene matches.